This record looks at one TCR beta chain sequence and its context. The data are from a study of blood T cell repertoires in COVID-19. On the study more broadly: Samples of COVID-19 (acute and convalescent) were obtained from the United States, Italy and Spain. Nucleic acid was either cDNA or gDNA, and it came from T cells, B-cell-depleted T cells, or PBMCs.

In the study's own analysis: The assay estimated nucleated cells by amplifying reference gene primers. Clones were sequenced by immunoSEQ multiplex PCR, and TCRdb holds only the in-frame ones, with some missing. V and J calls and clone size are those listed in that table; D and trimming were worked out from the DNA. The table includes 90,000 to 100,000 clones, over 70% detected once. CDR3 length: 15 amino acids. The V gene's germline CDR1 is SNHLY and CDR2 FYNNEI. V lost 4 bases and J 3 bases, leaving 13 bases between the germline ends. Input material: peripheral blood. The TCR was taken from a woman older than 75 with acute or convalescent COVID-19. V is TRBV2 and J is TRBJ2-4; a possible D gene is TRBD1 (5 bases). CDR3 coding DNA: TGTGCCAGCAGTGCCGAGACAGCTATCAAAAACATTCAGTACTTC. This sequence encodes CASSAETAIKNIQYF.